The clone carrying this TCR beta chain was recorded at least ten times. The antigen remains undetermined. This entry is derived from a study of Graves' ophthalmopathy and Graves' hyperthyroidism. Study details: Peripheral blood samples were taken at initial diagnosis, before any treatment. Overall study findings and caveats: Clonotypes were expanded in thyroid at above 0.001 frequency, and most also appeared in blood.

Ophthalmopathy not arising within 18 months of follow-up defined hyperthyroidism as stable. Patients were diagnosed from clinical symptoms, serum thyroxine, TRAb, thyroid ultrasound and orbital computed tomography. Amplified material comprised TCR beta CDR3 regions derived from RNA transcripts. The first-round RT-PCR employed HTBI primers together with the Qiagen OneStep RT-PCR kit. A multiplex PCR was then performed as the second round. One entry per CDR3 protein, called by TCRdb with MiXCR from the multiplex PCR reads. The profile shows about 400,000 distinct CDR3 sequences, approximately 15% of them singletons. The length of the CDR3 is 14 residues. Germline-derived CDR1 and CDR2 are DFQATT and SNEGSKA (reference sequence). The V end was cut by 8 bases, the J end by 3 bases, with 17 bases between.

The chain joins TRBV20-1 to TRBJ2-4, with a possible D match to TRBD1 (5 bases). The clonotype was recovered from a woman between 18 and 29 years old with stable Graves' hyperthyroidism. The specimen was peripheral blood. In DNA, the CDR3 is TGCAGTTCCTTACAAGGGGAACTCAAAAACATTCAGTACTTC. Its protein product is CSSLQGELKNIQYF.